This record covers a single T cell receptor (beta chain). Its target is unknown. Preparation of TRB cDNA libraries relied on 5' RACE carrying UMI labels. TCRdb re-called the 5' RACE reads; every CDR3 protein appears as one record, without DNA. Its listing shows about 46,000 distinct CDR3 sequences. This sample was included in a study of CXCR3-negative and CXCR3-positive naive CD8 T cells. About the study: Per library, roughly 1.6 +/- 0.3 million reads; 130 million to 150 million TRB reads overall.

Findings of the study overall: Researchers report that CXCR3-positive naive cells carry more hydrophobic TRB CDR3s than CXCR3-negative naive cells. TRBV-TRBJ usage matched between naive CXCR3-negative and CXCR3-positive cells but not between memory cells. High diversity, comparable across both naive subsets, contrasted with much lower diversity in memory CD8+ cells.

This TCR was recovered from a human donor in good health. Some clones in this sample may be carry-over from other donors' samples. The sample consisted of naive CXCR3- CD8+ T cells from blood. As to subset: CD45RO-CCR7+CD27+CD95- naive CD8+ T cells lacking CXCR3 (TNR3-).

The CDR3 loop is CASSRGAHTGELFF. The J gene is TRBJ2-2, the V gene TRBV6-2 or TRBV6-3; absent DNA, TCRdb's TRBD2 call cannot be checked. CDR3 length: 14 residues. Germline V gene lookup returns CDR1 MNHEY and CDR2 SVGEGT.